A selection of T cell receptor beta chains follows, all from one sample in a study of control samples from healthy donors and cancer patients. Sequencing used immunoSEQ multiplex PCR; TCRdb keeps in-frame clones, though not all of them. The sample holds 100,000 to 150,000 clones, under 95% seen once. Sequencing input: blood. These receptors all come from a man younger than 35 in good health. Each CDR3 is given with its conserved first and last residue. Fields, in order: V gene, J gene, CDR3 length, clone size, D gene, CDR3 protein, CDR3 DNA. The D gene is left open where the match is weak. A row's size may be missing; if present it is once, few, many or a size class.

TRBV12-3/TRBV12-4	TRBJ2-7	12	.	.	CASSLKYYEQYF	TGTGCCAGCAGTTTAAAATACTACGAGCAGTACTTC
TRBV12-3/TRBV12-4	TRBJ2-7	13	.	.	CASSLVPQYEQYF	TGTGCCAGCAGTTTAGTCCCCCAGTACGAGCAGTACTTC
TRBV6-6	TRBJ1-6	16	.	.	CASSYSLSGASSPLHF	TGTGCCAGCAGTTACTCGCTCTCAGGGGCCTCTTCACCCCTCCACTTT
TRBV7-9	TRBJ2-7	12	.	.	CASSIGPYEQYF	TGTGCCAGCAGCATCGGACCCTACGAGCAGTACTTC
TRBV19	TRBJ1-3	16	.	.	CASIRRQTDSGNTIYF	TGTGCCAGTATACGGAGACAGACTGACTCTGGAAACACCATATATTTT
TRBV9	TRBJ1-3	17	.	TRBD1	CASSVAPGQGNGNTIYF	TGTGCCAGCAGCGTAGCCCCGGGACAGGGGAACGGAAACACCATATATTTT
TRBV7-9	TRBJ2-7	14	once	.	CASSLGEVSYEQYF	TGTGCCAGCAGCTTAGGGGAGGTTTCCTACGAGCAGTACTTC
TRBV4-1	TRBJ1-4	17	.	.	CASSQSGRVATNEKLFF	TGCGCCAGCAGCCAATCCGGACGAGTTGCAACTAATGAAAAACTGTTTTTT
TRBV6-5	TRBJ1-5	15	.	.	CASRTSDGYNQPQHF	TGTGCCAGCAGGACATCGGACGGATACAATCAGCCCCAGCATTTT
TRBV6-1	TRBJ2-7	14	few	.	CASSEGQESYEQYF	TGTGCCAGCAGTGAGGGGCAGGAATCCTACGAGCAGTACTTC
TRBV2	TRBJ1-1	11	once	.	CASSPNTEAFF	TGTGCCAGCAGCCCCAACACTGAAGCTTTCTTT
TRBV2	TRBJ1-5	13	.	.	CASEQGSNQPQHF	TGTGCCAGCGAGCAGGGTAGCAATCAGCCCCAGCATTTT
TRBV4-1	TRBJ1-4	16	once	.	CASSQDPRGENEKLFF	TGCGCCAGCAGCCAAGATCCTCGGGGAGAGAATGAAAAACTGTTTTTT
TRBV3-1/TRBV3-2	TRBJ1-6	18	.	.	CASSHGMGRGVYNSPLHF	TGTGCCAGCAGCCACGGTATGGGCAGGGGCGTCTATAATTCACCCCTCCACTTT
TRBV2	TRBJ2-7	11	.	TRBD2	CASGGAYEQYF	TGTGCCAGCGGGGGGGCCTACGAGCAGTACTTC
TRBV5-1	TRBJ1-6	15	.	TRBD1	CASSLGTGYNSPLHF	TGCGCCAGCAGCTTGGGGACAGGGTATAATTCACCCCTCCACTTT
TRBV6-5	TRBJ1-3	15	.	.	CASSYGGNSGNTIYF	TGTGCCAGCAGTTACGGCGGAAACTCTGGAAACACCATATATTTT
TRBV2	TRBJ1-1	12	.	.	CASSEAEYKAFF	TGTGCCAGCAGTGAGGCAGAATACAAAGCTTTCTTT
TRBV18	TRBJ1-5	14	.	TRBD1	CASSPQGADQPQHF	TGTGCCAGCTCACCTCAGGGGGCCGATCAGCCCCAGCATTTT
TRBV9	TRBJ1-6	14	.	TRBD1	CASSAQGQNSPLHF	TGTGCCAGCAGCGCCCAGGGACAGAATTCACCCCTCCACTTT
TRBV11-2	TRBJ1-4	14	.	.	CASTRAGTNEKLFF	TGTGCCAGCACCCGGGCTGGGACTAATGAAAAACTGTTTTTT
TRBV10-2	TRBJ1-6	13	.	TRBD1	CASKGTGNSPLHF	TGCGCCAGCAAAGGGACAGGAAATTCACCCCTCCACTTT
TRBV15	TRBJ1-4	15	.	.	CATSRDSAGREKLFF	TGTGCCACCAGCAGAGATTCGGCAGGTCGGGAAAAACTGTTTTTT
TRBV7-9	TRBJ1-4	17	.	.	CASSSLRGPSTNEKLFF	TGTGCCAGCAGCTCCCTCCGGGGGCCCTCAACTAATGAAAAACTGTTTTTT
TRBV7-6	TRBJ2-7	14	once	TRBD1	CASSYRDSIYEQYF	TGTGCCAGCAGCTACCGGGACAGCATCTACGAGCAGTACTTC
TRBV9	TRBJ1-6	15	once	.	CASSVGGGYNSPLHF	TGTGCCAGCAGCGTAGGCGGGGGGTATAATTCACCCCTCCACTTT
TRBV6-2/TRBV6-3	TRBJ1-1	14	.	.	CASSYGVLRTEAFF	TGTGCCAGCAGTTACGGGGTCTTAAGAACTGAAGCTTTCTTT
TRBV14	TRBJ2-1	20	.	TRBD2	CASSPLGRSSGGARGNEQFF	TGTGCCAGCAGCCCCCTCGGTCGCTCTAGCGGGGGGGCCCGGGGAAATGAGCAGTTCTTC
TRBV5-1	TRBJ1-1	18	.	.	CASSGGTYRDGVNTEAFF	TGCGCCAGCAGCGGAGGGACCTACCGGGACGGGGTGAACACTGAAGCTTTCTTT
TRBV7-9	TRBJ2-1	16	.	TRBD1	CASSLRQGERYNEQFF	TGTGCCAGCAGCTTACGACAGGGAGAACGATACAATGAGCAGTTCTTC
TRBV10-1	TRBJ2-5	16	.	.	CASSEFRSLYQETQYF	TGCGCCAGCAGTGAGTTCCGCAGCCTGTACCAAGAGACCCAGTACTTC
TRBV30	TRBJ1-5	14	.	TRBD1	CAWRADRENQPQHF	TGTGCCTGGAGAGCAGACAGGGAAAATCAGCCCCAGCATTTT
TRBV7-3	TRBJ1-1	17	once	TRBD1	CASSLGGTGGMNTEAFF	TGTGCCAGCAGCTTGGGCGGGACAGGGGGTATGAACACTGAAGCTTTCTTT
TRBV19	TRBJ2-3	15	.	.	CASSPGDASTDTQYF	TGTGCCAGTAGTCCGGGCGACGCAAGCACAGATACGCAGTATTTT
TRBV9	TRBJ1-1	14	.	.	CASSARGGGTEAFF	TGTGCCAGCAGCGCCCGGGGAGGGGGCACTGAAGCTTTCTTT
TRBV6-5	TRBJ1-1	15	.	.	CASSYGWQVGTEAFF	TGTGCCAGCAGTTATGGGTGGCAGGTGGGCACTGAAGCTTTCTTT
TRBV7-9	TRBJ2-7	12	.	.	CASSLGGREQYF	TGTGCCAGCAGCTTAGGGGGCAGAGAGCAGTACTTC
TRBV30	TRBJ1-6	16	.	TRBD1	CAWAGQVRPLRSPLHF	TGTGCCTGGGCGGGACAGGTTCGCCCGCTACGATCACCCCTCCACTTT
TRBV7-6	TRBJ2-3	15	.	.	CASSLTNRRTDTQYF	TGTGCCAGCAGCTTAACGAACAGGAGAACAGATACGCAGTATTTT
TRBV11-1	TRBJ1-1	15	.	TRBD1	CASSRDRVRNTEAFF	TGTGCCAGCAGCCGGGACAGGGTGAGGAACACTGAAGCTTTCTTT
TRBV3-1/TRBV3-2	TRBJ2-1	19	.	TRBD2	CASSRNQIAGDPSYNEQFF	TGTGCCAGCAGCCGGAATCAGATAGCGGGGGATCCCTCCTACAATGAGCAGTTCTTC
TRBV6-5	TRBJ1-1	13	.	.	CASCGSLNTEAFF	TGTGCCAGTTGCGGTTCTCTCAACACTGAAGCTTTCTTT
TRBV6-6	TRBJ2-5	15	.	TRBD1	CASTPAAGGEETQYF	TGTGCCAGCACCCCCGCCGCAGGGGGCGAGGAGACCCAGTACTTC
TRBV27	TRBJ1-4	13	.	.	CASRTGSNEKLFF	TGTGCCAGCAGAACAGGGTCCAATGAAAAACTGTTTTTT
TRBV30	TRBJ1-3	14	.	.	CAWTMGGNGNTIYF	TGTGCCTGGACCATGGGAGGGAATGGAAACACCATATATTTT